The source of this T cell receptor beta chain is a study of siplizumab effects on memory and regulatory T cells. Study outcomes and limitations: Sequences below about 10^-5 frequency were poorly captured, and few alloreactive clones mapped to unstimulated subsets. Treg origin accounted for an average of roughly 65% of mappable alloreactive CD4+ clones with siplizumab and 26.9% in controls.

About this clone: Its antigen remains unidentified.

Clones were sequenced by immunoSEQ multiplex PCR, and TCRdb holds only the in-frame ones, with some missing. The data show 50,000 to 75,000 clones, just over 95% seen once. Trimming shortened V by 2 bases and J by 4 bases, and 8 bases separated the two germline ends. This CDR3 comprises 14 residues. Germline V CDR1 and CDR2: MNHEY, SVGAGI. The rearrangement uses TRBV6-5 and TRBJ1-4; the D is unclear. This TCR was sampled from a human donor in good health. Input material: naive CD8+ T cells sorted from blood. CDR3 loop: CASSYGSDNEKLFF. The CDR3 region has the DNA TGTGCCAGCAGTTACGGCTCAGATAATGAAAAACTGTTTTTT.